The present TCR beta chain was sequenced within a study of cytomegalovirus exposure and HLA in healthy donors. The overall study: Some 85 million unique TCRs, all from HLA-typed donors, were included in an early release of the data. Whole-study findings and limits: The likely origin of a cluster of highly shared sequence variants was a sequencing artifact.

This CDR3 contains 13 residues. V lost 4 bases and J lost 4; bases outside the gene matches: 2. Germline CDR1 SGHRS, CDR2 YFSETQ. Both 60 Vbeta primers and 13 Jbeta primers went into the PCR. The protocol was immunoSEQ multiplex PCR, while the TCRdb copy is restricted to in-frame clones and leaves out a portion. The sample has approximately 150,000 clones; more than 70% are singletons. On this clone itself: Its cognate antigen is unknown.

Sequences were obtained from PBMCs. This receptor was identified in a woman between 40 and 55 years old in good health and CMV-seronegative. The V gene is TRBV5-1, the J gene TRBJ1-1, with 9 bases lining up with TRBD1. The CDR3 region is CASSRGQGTEAFF. In nucleotides, the CDR3 is TGCGCCAGCAGCCGGGGACAGGGCACTGAAGCTTTCTTT.